This T cell receptor beta chain was captured by sequencing in a study of cytomegalovirus exposure and HLA in healthy donors. Study-wide results and caveats: Upon later analysis, TCR association rates were observed to vary by HLA locus, being highest for DRB1 and lowest for HLA-C.

With respect to this clone: The target antigen is unknown.

The PCR contained 60 Vbeta and 13 Jbeta primers. Using immunoSEQ multiplex PCR, the repertoire was profiled, and TCRdb retains in-frame clones only, with some absent. The sample includes fewer than 250,000 clones, 78% of them seen just once. CDR1 and CDR2 (germline): LNHDA, SQIVND (reference sequence). CDR3 size: 18 residues. The ends lost 7 bases at V and 7 bases at J; junction bases unmatched: 18. This chain uses TRBV19 with TRBJ2-5, with TRBD2 matching over 13 bases. The TCR originated in a male donor in good health and CMV-seronegative. Sequencing was performed on PBMCs. CDR3: CASTPGLAGDPIQRTQYF. In nucleotides, the CDR3 is TGTGCCAGTACCCCTGGACTAGCGGGAGACCCCATACAAAGGACCCAGTACTTC.